This entry lists 27 T cell receptor beta chains sequenced from one sample in a study of T cells in Graves' hyperthyroidism and ophthalmopathy. TCR beta CDR3 regions were amplified from RNA. HTBI primers drove first-round RT-PCR of the TCR CDR3. In TCRdb, the multiplex PCR reads were re-called with MiXCR into one record per CDR3 protein. The data show approximately 690,000 distinct CDR3 sequences, with less than 25% seen just once and 30% to 40% held by the top ten. Material: blood. These receptors came from a man aged 30 to 45 with Graves' ophthalmopathy.

This clonotype appeared a few times. The chain recombines TRBV5-1 with TRBJ2-5, with 13 bases matching TRBD2. Germline lookup yields CDR1 SGHRS and CDR2 YFSETQ. V shed 5 bases and J 5 bases; nucleotides not matched to a gene: 6. The length of the CDR3 is 15 residues. CDR3 loop: CASRIQTSGRETQYF. The CDR3 nucleotides are TGCGCCAGCAGGATTCAGACTAGCGGGAGGGAGACCCAGTACTTC. Full variable domain (rest looked up from reference TRBV5-1 and TRBJ2-5): KAGVTQTPRYLIKTRGQQVTLSCSPISGHRSVSWYQQTPGQGLQFLFEYFSETQRNKGNFPGRFSGRQFSNSRSEMNVSTLELGDSALYLCASRIQTSGRETQYFGPGTRLLVL.

This clonotype came up many times. This sequence joins TRBV2 and TRBJ2-3, with D uncertain. The V end lost 6 bases, the J end lost 2 bases, and 15 bases lay between the germline ends. CDR3 length: 15 residues. CDR1 is SNHLY, CDR2 FYNNEI, per germline. In DNA, the CDR3 is TGTGCCAGCAGCGAAAACGGGCCGCACACAGATACGCAGTATTTT. It codes for CASSENGPHTDTQYF.

Ten or more counts support this clonotype. This chain uses TRBV20-1 with TRBJ1-2; D may be TRBD1 (5 bases). Germline V gives CDR1 DFQATT, CDR2 SNEGSKA (reference sequence). Trimming removed 0 bases at V and 7 bases at J, with 6 bases between. The CDR3 contains 11 residues. The CDR3 coding sequence is TGCAGTGCTAGAGACAGGGCTGGCTACACCTTC. This sequence encodes CSARDRAGYTF.

This clonotype appeared a few times. The chain recombines TRBV5-1 with TRBJ2-2; TRBD1 matches at 7 bases. The length of the CDR3 is 15 residues. V trimming: 1 base; J trimming: 7 bases; junction bases outside the gene matches: 7. CDR1 and CDR2 from the germline V gene are SGHRS and YFSETQ. The CDR3 DNA sequence: TGCGCCAGCAGCTTGCGACAGGGCTATGGCGGGGAGCTGTTTTTT. Protein product: CASSLRQGYGGELFF. The variable domain in full, completed from reference TRBV5-1 and TRBJ2-2, reads KAGVTQTPRYLIKTRGQQVTLSCSPISGHRSVSWYQQTPGQGLQFLFEYFSETQRNKGNFPGRFSGRQFSNSRSEMNVSTLELGDSALYLCASSLRQGYGGELFFGEGSRLTVL.

This clonotype was seen ten or more times. The rearrangement uses TRBV5-1 and TRBJ2-1, with TRBD1 identical over 7 bases. V dropped 3 bases and J dropped 5; count of bases not matched to a gene: 2. Germline lookup yields CDR1 SGHRS and CDR2 YFSETQ. The CDR3 has 13 amino acids. This CDR3 reads CASSYGTDNEQFF. In nucleotides, the CDR3 is TGCGCCAGCAGCTATGGGACAGACAATGAGCAGTTCTTC.

This clonotype has more than one count but fewer than ten. This rearrangement joins TRBV7-6 to TRBJ2-7, with 7 bases aligning to TRBD2. The germline gives CDR1 SGHVS, CDR2 FNYEAQ. V lost 0 bases and J lost 4; bases outside the gene matches: 3. This CDR3 region has 14 residues. For the CDR3, the DNA is TGTGCCAGCAGCTTAGCTTCGCGGGAGTACGAGCAGTACTTC. Translated: CASSLASREYEQYF.

Only a few counts were recorded for this clonotype. The V and J genes are TRBV29-1 and TRBJ2-7, with 8 bases that match TRBD2. J lost 5 bases, V lost 4 bases, and 7 bases had no gene match. The CDR3 covers 13 residues. Per the germline V gene, CDR1 is SQVTM and CDR2 is ANQGSEA. CDR3 bases: TGCAGCGTTGGAGGGTTACTAGCGGACGAGCAGTACTTC. Amino acids: CSVGGLLADEQYF.

The table lists this clonotype with a few counts. CDR3 residues: CASSFMTGRYQETQYF. The CDR3 DNA reads as TGTGCCAGCAGTTTCATGACAGGGAGGTACCAAGAGACCCAGTACTTC. The chain couples TRBV12-3 or TRBV12-4 to TRBJ2-5; a possible D gene is TRBD1 (7 bases). Trimming shortened V by 3 bases and J by 0 bases, and 14 bases separated the two germline ends. This CDR3 has 16 amino acids.

This clonotype has a count of ten or more. This chain connects TRBV28 to TRBJ2-1; 14 bases map to TRBD2. Trimming removed 4 bases from V and 6 bases from J; junction bases left unmatched: 11. The CDR3 spans 18 residues. The V gene's germline CDR1 is MDHEN and CDR2 SYDVKM. The CDR3 spells CASSSGLAGELRANEQFF. The DNA for the CDR3 is TGTGCCAGCAGTTCGGGACTAGCGGGAGAATTGAGAGCCAATGAGCAGTTCTTC.

This clonotype was seen ten or more times. The gene calls are TRBV28 and TRBJ1-4, with D possibly TRBD1 on 5 matching bases. There are 15 residues in the CDR3. The germline V gene encodes CDR1 MDHEN and CDR2 SYDVKM. Trimming stripped 5 bases from V and 2 bases from J, with 12 bases between. The CDR3 protein is CASSGGRITNEKLFF. Written as DNA, the CDR3 is TGTGCCAGCAGTGGGGGACGGATCACTAATGAAAAACTGTTTTTT.

The table lists this clonotype with a few counts. In DNA form, the CDR3 reads TGCAGTGCTATGGCCCCGGGACGCACAGATACGCAGTATTTT. Its translation: CSAMAPGRTDTQYF. V and J are TRBV20-1 and TRBJ2-3, with D perhaps being TRBD1 or TRBD2 (5 bases each). The germline V gene encodes CDR1 DFQATT and CDR2 SNEGSKA (reference sequence). The CDR3 covers 14 residues. V lost 4 bases, J lost 1 base, and 12 bases lay in between.

This clonotype was seen many times. The V call is TRBV7-9, the J call TRBJ2-5; a weak D match, TRBD2 (6 bases). V lost 5 bases and J lost 0, with 10 bases in between. The CDR3 extends over 14 amino acids. Germline V lookup: CDR1 SEHNR, CDR2 FQNEAQ (reference sequence). This CDR3 reads CASSPRTNQETQYF. CDR3 nucleotide sequence: TGTGCCAGCAGCCCGAGGACTAACCAAGAGACCCAGTACTTC.

This clonotype was counted many times. This sequence joins TRBV30 and TRBJ1-3, with no clear D. The germline gives CDR1 GTSNPN, CDR2 SVGIG (reference sequence). Trimming removed 4 bases at V and 3 bases at J, with 4 bases between. CDR3 length: 11 residues. As DNA, the CDR3 is TGTGCCTGGATTAATGGAAACACCATATATTTT. Amino acid sequence: CAWINGNTIYF. Full variable domain (rest looked up from reference TRBV30 and TRBJ1-3): SQTIHQWPATLVQPVGSPLSLECTVEGTSNPNLYWYRQAAGRGLQLLFYSVGIGQISSEVPQNLSASRPQDRQFILSSKKLLLSDSGFYLCAWINGNTIYFGEGSWLTVV.

This clonotype appeared many times. The V and J genes are TRBV30 and TRBJ2-1, with 7 nucleotides matching TRBD2. Per germline, CDR1 GTSNPN and CDR2 SVGIG (reference sequence). This CDR3 spans 15 amino acids. V shed 0 bases and J 6 bases; nucleotides not matched to a gene: 8. This chain's CDR3 is CAWSVGVAGRNEQFF. CDR3 DNA: TGTGCCTGGAGTGTTGGAGTAGCGGGTCGCAATGAGCAGTTCTTC.

This clonotype was seen more than once but under ten times. CDR3 DNA: TGTGCCAGCAGTTATCATAGCGGGAGGGTCACCGGGGAGCTGTTTTTT. This translates into CASSYHSGRVTGELFF. V usage is TRBV7-2 and J usage is TRBJ2-2; 11 positions match TRBD2. CDR3 size: 16 residues. V dropped 6 bases and J dropped 4; count of bases not matched to a gene: 7. CDR1 is SGHTA, CDR2 FQGNSA, per germline.

The CDR3 region has the DNA TGTGCCAGCAGCGTAGCGGGAGTGACAGATACGCAGTATTTT. Its translation: CASSVAGVTDTQYF. V usage is TRBV12-3 or TRBV12-4 and J usage is TRBJ2-3; 9 bases are shared with TRBD2. V trimming: 6 bases; J trimming: 3 bases; junction bases outside the gene matches: 4. The CDR3 totals 14 residues.

The sample holds a few counts of this clonotype. This rearrangement joins TRBV6-2 or TRBV6-3 to TRBJ2-3; 9 bases align to TRBD2. Germline values: CDR1 MNHEY, CDR2 SVGEGT. The junction had 4 bases not matched to a gene; V was cut back by 2 bases and J by 4 bases. The CDR3 contains 15 residues. In DNA form, the CDR3 reads TGTGCCAGCAGTTACGCGGGAGGGCCCCCAGATACGCAGTATTTT. This translates into CASSYAGGPPDTQYF.

This clonotype has a handful of counts. The chain uses TRBV18 and TRBJ2-1; 8 nucleotides align to TRBD2. Germline CDR1 reads KGHSH; CDR2 reads LQKENI. V was clipped by 5 bases and J by 10 bases; unmatched bases: 7. This CDR3 is 13 amino acids long. DNA for the CDR3: TGTGCCAGCTCATGGCGGGAGGCTTACGAGCAGTTCTTC. Translated, it gives CASSWREAYEQFF. The variable domain in full, completed from reference TRBV18 and TRBJ2-1, reads NAGVMQNPRHLVRRRGQEARLRCSPMKGHSHVYWYRQLPEEGLKFMVYLQKENIIDESGMPKERFSAEFPKEGPSILRIQQVVRGDSAAYFCASSWREAYEQFFGPGTRLTVL.

The sample holds a few counts of this clonotype. This chain uses TRBV3-1 with TRBJ1-4, with D unclear. The V end lost 0 bases, the J end lost 4 bases, and 9 bases lay between the germline ends. CDR1 is LGHDT, CDR2 YNNKEL, per germline (reference sequence). This CDR3 spans 15 amino acids. The CDR3 DNA reads as TGTGCCAGCAGCCAAGAGTGGTCAAGTAATGAAAAACTGTTTTTT. As protein: CASSQEWSSNEKLFF.

The chain employs TRBV6-9 and TRBJ2-2; no firm D call. V lost 2 bases and J lost 6, with 10 bases in between. The CDR3 sequence is 14 residues long. Germline V CDR1 and CDR2: MNHGY, SVAAGI. For the CDR3, the DNA is TGTGCCAGCAGTTATATGACCCCTCCCGGGGAGCTGTTTTTT. This gives the protein CASSYMTPPGELFF.

With regard to this clonotype: Sequence at one end of the junction differs from germline and may be a read error. The chain combines TRBV6-1 with TRBJ1-1; weak D call: TRBD1 (6 bases). There are 14 residues in the CDR3. Germline CDR1 is MNHNS and CDR2 is SASEGT. The CDR3: CDSRAGDMNTEAFF. The CDR3 DNA reads TGTGACAGCAGGGCAGGGGACATGAACACTGAAGCTTTCTTT.

Regarding this clonotype: The junction differs from germline at one of its ends, possibly a read error. The chain is built from TRBV4-3 and TRBJ2-2, with 7 bases aligning to TRBD1. Germline V lookup: CDR1 LGHNA, CDR2 YSLEER. CDR3 length equals 17 residues. CDR3 nucleotide sequence: TGCGCCAGCAGCAAAGACAGGGAACCCCTAGTTCCCGGGGAGCTGTTTTTT. Translating it yields CASSKDREPLVPGELFF.

This chain connects TRBV5-1 to TRBJ2-7; D perhaps matches TRBD1 (6 bases). The germline V gene has CDR1 SGHRS and CDR2 YFSETQ. V lost 4 bases and J 3 bases, leaving 29 bases between the germline ends. The CDR3 is 19 amino acids. CDR3 residues: CASSRRQATTGSPLYEQYF. The CDR3 DNA sequence: TGCGCCAGCAGCCGCCGACAGGCTACCACAGGTTCCCCCCTCTACGAGCAGTACTTC. Complete variable domain (other parts from reference TRBV5-1 and TRBJ2-7): KAGVTQTPRYLIKTRGQQVTLSCSPISGHRSVSWYQQTPGQGLQFLFEYFSETQRNKGNFPGRFSGRQFSNSRSEMNVSTLELGDSALYLCASSRRQATTGSPLYEQYFGPGTRLTVT.

This clonotype was counted only a few times. The rearrangement uses TRBV3-1 and TRBJ2-5; 8 bases line up with TRBD1. CDR3 length: 14 amino acids. Trimming removed 1 base from V and 4 bases from J; junction bases left unmatched: 2. Germline CDR1 is LGHDT and CDR2 is YNNKEL (reference sequence). The CDR3 loop reads CASSQAGGSETQYF. CDR3 nucleotide sequence: TGTGCCAGCAGCCAAGCAGGGGGCTCAGAGACCCAGTACTTC.

This clonotype appeared many times. This rearrangement joins TRBV20-1 to TRBJ2-5, with TRBD2 identical over 8 bases. The germline V gene encodes CDR1 DFQATT and CDR2 SNEGSKA (reference sequence). J lost 4 bases, V lost 3 bases, and 7 bases had no gene match. The CDR3 loop spans 14 amino acids. The CDR3 region has the DNA TGCAGTGCTAGCTTAGCGGGGTTGAGAGAGACCCAGTACTTC. Protein product: CSASLAGLRETQYF.

This clonotype was observed at least ten times. The genes are TRBV6-2 or TRBV6-3 and TRBJ1-1; no reliable D call. This CDR3 has 15 amino acids. Trimming took 6 bases from V and 1 from J, leaving 15 bases between them. The germline V gene has CDR1 MNHEY and CDR2 SVGEGT. The CDR3 sequence is CASRTGLDPNTEAFF. As DNA, the CDR3 is TGTGCCAGCAGAACCGGCCTAGACCCGAACACTGAAGCTTTCTTT.

This clonotype was recorded a few times. The chain carries TRBV7-2 and TRBJ1-3; D not resolved. The ends were cut back, 7 bases at V and 0 bases at J, with 13 bases in the middle. The germline CDR1 and CDR2 sequences are SGHTA and FQGNSA. This CDR3 comprises 15 residues. Here the CDR3 reads CASTSMGISGNTIYF. CDR3 nucleotides: TGTGCCAGCACTTCTATGGGGATCTCTGGAAACACCATATATTTT.